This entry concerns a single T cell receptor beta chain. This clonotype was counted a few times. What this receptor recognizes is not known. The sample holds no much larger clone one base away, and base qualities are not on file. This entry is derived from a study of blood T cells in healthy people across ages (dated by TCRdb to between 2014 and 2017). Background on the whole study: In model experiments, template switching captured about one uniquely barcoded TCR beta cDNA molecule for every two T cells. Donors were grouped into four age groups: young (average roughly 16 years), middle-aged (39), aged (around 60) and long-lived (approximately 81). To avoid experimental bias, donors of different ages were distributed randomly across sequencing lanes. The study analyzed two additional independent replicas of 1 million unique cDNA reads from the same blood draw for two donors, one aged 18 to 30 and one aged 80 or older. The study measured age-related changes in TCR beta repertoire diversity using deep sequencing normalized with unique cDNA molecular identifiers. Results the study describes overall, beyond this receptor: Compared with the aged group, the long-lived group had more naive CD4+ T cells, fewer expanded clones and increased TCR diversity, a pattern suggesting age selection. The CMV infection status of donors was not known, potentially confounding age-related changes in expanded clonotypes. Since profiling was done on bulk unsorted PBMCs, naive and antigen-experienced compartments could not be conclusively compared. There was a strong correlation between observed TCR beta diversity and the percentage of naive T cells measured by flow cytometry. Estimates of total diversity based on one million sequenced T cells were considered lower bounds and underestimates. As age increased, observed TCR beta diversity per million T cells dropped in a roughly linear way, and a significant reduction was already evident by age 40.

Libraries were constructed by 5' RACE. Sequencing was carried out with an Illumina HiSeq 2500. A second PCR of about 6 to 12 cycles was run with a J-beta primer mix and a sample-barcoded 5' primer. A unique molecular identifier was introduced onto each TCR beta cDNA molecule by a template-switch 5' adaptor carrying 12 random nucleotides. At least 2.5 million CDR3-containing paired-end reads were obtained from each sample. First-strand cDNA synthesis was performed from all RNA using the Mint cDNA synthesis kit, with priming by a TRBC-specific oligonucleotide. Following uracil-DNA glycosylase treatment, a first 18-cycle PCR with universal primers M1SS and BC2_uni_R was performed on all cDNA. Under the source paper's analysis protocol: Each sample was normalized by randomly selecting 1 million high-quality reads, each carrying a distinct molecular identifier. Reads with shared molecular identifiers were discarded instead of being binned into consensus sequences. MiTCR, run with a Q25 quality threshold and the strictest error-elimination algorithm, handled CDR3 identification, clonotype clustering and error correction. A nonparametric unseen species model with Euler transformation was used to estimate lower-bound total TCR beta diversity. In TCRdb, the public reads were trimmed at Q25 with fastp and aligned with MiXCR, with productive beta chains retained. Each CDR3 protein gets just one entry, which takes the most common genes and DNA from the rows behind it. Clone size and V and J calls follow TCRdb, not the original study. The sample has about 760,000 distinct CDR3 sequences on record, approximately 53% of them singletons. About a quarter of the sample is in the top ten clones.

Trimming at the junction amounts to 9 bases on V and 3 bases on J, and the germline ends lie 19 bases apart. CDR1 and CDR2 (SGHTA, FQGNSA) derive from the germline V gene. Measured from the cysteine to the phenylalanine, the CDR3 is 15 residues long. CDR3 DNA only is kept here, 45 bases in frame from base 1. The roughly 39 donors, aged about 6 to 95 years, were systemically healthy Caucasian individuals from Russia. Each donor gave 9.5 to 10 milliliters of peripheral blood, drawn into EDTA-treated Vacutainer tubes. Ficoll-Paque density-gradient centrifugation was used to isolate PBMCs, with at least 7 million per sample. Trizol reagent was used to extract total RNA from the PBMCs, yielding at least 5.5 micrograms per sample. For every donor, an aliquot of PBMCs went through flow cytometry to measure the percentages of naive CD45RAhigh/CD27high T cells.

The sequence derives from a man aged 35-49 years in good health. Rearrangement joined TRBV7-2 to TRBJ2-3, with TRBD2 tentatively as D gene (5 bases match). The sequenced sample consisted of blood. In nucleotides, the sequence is TGTGCCAGTAGGCCAGCCGGCCGGGGTACAGATACGCAGTATTTT. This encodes CASRPAGRGTDTQYF. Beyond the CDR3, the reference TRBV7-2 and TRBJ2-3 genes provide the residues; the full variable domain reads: GAGVSQSPSNKVTEKGKDVELRCDPISGHTALYWYRQSLGQGLEFLIYFQGNSAPDKSGLPSDRFSAERTGGSVSTLTIQRTQQEDSAVYLCASRPAGRGTDTQYFGPGTRLTVL.